This T cell receptor beta chain was captured in a study of CD8+ T cells in alopecia areata. Study-level background: It was 6 to 18 months of tofacitinib, and then there were 6 months off drug.

Points on this clone: Its antigen is currently unknown.

Treatment denoted: oral pan-JAK inhibitor, 5-10 mg twice daily. Study-wide results and caveats: Compared with mice, patients displayed less clear TCR sharing, possibly for HLA-related reasons. Scalp and blood retained many expanded lesional clones during tofacitinib.

Germline V gene sequence: CDR1 MNHEY, CDR2 SVGAGI. The CDR3 length is 15 residues. V lost 2 bases, J lost 10 bases, and 20 bases lay in between. RNA extraction and reverse transcription yielded cDNA as sequencing template. TCRdb keeps only in-frame clones here, not all; method: immunoSEQ multiplex PCR. The sample records over 250,000 clones, 50% to 75% being singletons. The origin of this receptor is a human donor with alopecia areata. Sequencing was performed on CD4+ T cells sorted from blood, taken at week 52, from a patient treated with tofacitinib. This chain links TRBV6-5 with TRBJ1-2; D not certain. CDR3 sequence (DNA): TGTGCCAGCAGTTACCAGACAAGCCTCATAGGGCACTACACCTTC. Protein product: CASSYQTSLIGHYTF.